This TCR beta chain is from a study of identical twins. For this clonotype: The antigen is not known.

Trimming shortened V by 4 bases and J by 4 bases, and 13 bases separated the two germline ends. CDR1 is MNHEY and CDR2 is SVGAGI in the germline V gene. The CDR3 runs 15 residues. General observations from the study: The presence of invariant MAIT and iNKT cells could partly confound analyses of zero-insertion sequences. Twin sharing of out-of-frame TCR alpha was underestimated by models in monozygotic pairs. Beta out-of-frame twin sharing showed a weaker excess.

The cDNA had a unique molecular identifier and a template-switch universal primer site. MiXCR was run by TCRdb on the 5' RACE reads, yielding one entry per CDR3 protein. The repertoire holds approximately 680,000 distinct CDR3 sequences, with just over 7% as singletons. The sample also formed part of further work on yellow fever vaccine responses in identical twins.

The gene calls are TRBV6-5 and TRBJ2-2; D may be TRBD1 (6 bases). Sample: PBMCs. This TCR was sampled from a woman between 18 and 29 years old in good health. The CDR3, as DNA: TGTGCCAGCAGTTTTACAGGGTGGGCCACCGGGGAGCTGTTTTTT. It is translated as CASSFTGWATGELFF.